The clone carrying this TCR beta chain has more than one count but fewer than ten. Its antigen is unknown. Uncontrolled infection, other autoimmune disease, pregnancy or lactation disqualified patients from enrolment. The CDR3 loop spans 16 amino acids. V was clipped by 2 bases and J by 3 bases; unmatched bases: 3. The V gene's germline CDR1 is SGHAT and CDR2 FQNNGV. This record belongs to a study of T cells in Graves' hyperthyroidism and ophthalmopathy. Study-wide points: The majority of expanded thyroid clonotypes above 0.001 also appeared in blood.

TCR beta CDR3 regions were amplified from RNA transcripts. With the HTBI primer set, the TCR CDR3 went through a first round of RT-PCR. Via MiXCR, TCRdb re-called the multiplex PCR reads, giving one row per CDR3 protein. The repertoire holds about 270,000 distinct CDR3 sequences, with around 22% as singletons. The receptor's source is a man under 40 with Graves' ophthalmopathy. Sequenced material: blood. The chain joins TRBV11-2 to TRBJ1-6, with 8 bases matching TRBD1. The CDR3 DNA reads TGTGCCAGCAGCTTACCAGGGGGCGACTATAATTCACCCCTCCACTTT. It is translated as CASSLPGGDYNSPLHF.